One sample yielded the 13 T cell receptor beta chains listed below, sequenced in a study of T cells in Graves' hyperthyroidism and ophthalmopathy. TCR beta CDR3 regions were amplified from RNA transcripts. TCR CDR3 regions were first amplified by RT-PCR with HTBI primers. TCRdb re-called the multiplex PCR reads through MiXCR, storing one row per CDR3 protein. The sample holds roughly 570,000 distinct CDR3 sequences; more than 45% are singletons and the top ten take around 20%. Source material: peripheral blood or thyroid tissue (not recorded which). The receptor source for this set is an adult woman with Graves' disease, either hyperthyroidism or ophthalmopathy (not recorded which).

This clonotype appeared many times. J is TRBJ1-1 and V is TRBV11-2; D is undetermined. Trimming pared 2 bases from V and 7 bases from J, leaving 5 bases between. Germline V gene lookup returns CDR1 SGHAT and CDR2 FQNNGV. The CDR3 length is 11 residues. CDR3 residues: CASSLTSEAFF. For the CDR3, the DNA is TGTGCCAGCAGCTTAACGAGTGAAGCTTTCTTT.

The chain is built from TRBV10-3 and TRBJ1-5; possible D gene TRBD1, 5 bases. The germline gives CDR1 ENHRY, CDR2 SYGVKD. The CDR3 is 13 amino acids. With 1 base removed from V and 7 bases from J, the gap between germline ends came to 8 bases. Here the CDR3 reads CAISEWGPQPQHF. The CDR3 DNA reads as TGTGCCATCAGTGAGTGGGGACCCCAGCCCCAGCATTTT.

Turning to this clonotype: A much larger clone lies one base from this, so it may be a read error. The genes are TRBV20-1 and TRBJ2-7, with TRBD1 identical over 8 bases. The CDR3 runs to 14 residues. The germline gives CDR1 DFQATT, CDR2 SNEGSKA (reference sequence). Trimming at V came to 0 bases and at J to 9 bases, leaving 10 bases not matched to a gene. Here the CDR3 reads CSARDESRGLGQYF. The CDR3 DNA reads TGCAGTGCTAGAGATGAATCCAGGGGGCTTGGGCAGTACTTC.

The genes are TRBV10-3 and TRBJ2-2, with TRBD2 matching over 14 bases. CDR3 length equals 15 residues. V dropped 5 bases and J dropped 9; count of bases not matched to a gene: 5. Germline V lookup: CDR1 ENHRY, CDR2 SYGVKD. The CDR3 loop reads CAISPGTSGSRELFF. The CDR3 DNA reads as TGTGCCATCAGTCCAGGGACTAGCGGGAGTCGGGAGCTGTTTTTT.

The chain links TRBV29-1 to TRBJ2-5; TRBD2 matches at 12 bases. CDR3 length: 14 amino acids. Germline lookup yields CDR1 SQVTM and CDR2 ANQGSEA. V lost 7 bases, J lost 7 bases, and 10 bases stayed unmatched. Here the CDR3 DNA reads TGCAGCGCGTGGGGACTAGCGGGCGAGGGGACCCAGTACTTC. Translating gives CSAWGLAGEGTQYF.

This clonotype was detected only once. The V call is TRBV15, the J call TRBJ1-4; weak D call: TRBD1 (6 bases). The CDR3 totals 18 residues. CDR1 LNHNV and CDR2 YYDKDF come from the germline V gene (reference sequence). Trimming left V 1 base short and J 0 bases short, with 15 bases between. The CDR3 DNA reads TGTGCCACCAGCAGAGGAATAGACAGGAAATCAACTAATGAAAAACTGTTTTTT. It translates to CATSRGIDRKSTNEKLFF.

This clonotype occurred many times. This rearrangement joins TRBV12-3 or TRBV12-4 to TRBJ1-1; 7 nucleotides agree with TRBD1. J was trimmed by 11 bases and V by 7 bases; bases with no gene match: 7. This CDR3 is 11 amino acids long. The CDR3 DNA sequence: TGTGCCAGCACGGCGGGACAGTCGGCTTTCTTT. Its translation: CASTAGQSAFF.

The CDR3 here is CASSLDARFGGGGIEKLFF. As DNA, the CDR3 is TGTGCCAGCAGCTTGGACGCCCGGTTTGGAGGAGGGGGCATTGAAAAACTGTTTTTT. V is TRBV7-3 and J is TRBJ1-4; 7 positions agree with TRBD1. V was clipped by 3 bases and J by 7 bases; unmatched bases: 20. Germline assignment: CDR1 SGHTA and CDR2 FQGTGA. CDR3 length: 19 amino acids.

The chain recombines TRBV5-1 with TRBJ1-6; 10 bases match TRBD1. This CDR3 comprises 17 residues. The germline gives CDR1 SGHRS, CDR2 YFSETQ. Trimming removed 1 base from V and 8 bases from J; junction bases left unmatched: 9. This chain's CDR3 is CASSLRTGTGEDSPLHF. CDR3 in DNA: TGCGCCAGCAGCTTGCGAACAGGGACAGGGGAGGATTCACCCCTCCACTTT.

In nucleotides, the CDR3 is TGTGCCACCAGCGGAGCTTGGGCGAACGGGGAGCTGTTTTTT. As protein: CATSGAWANGELFF. This chain links TRBV24-1 with TRBJ2-2; D remains ambiguous. Per the germline V gene, CDR1 is KGHDR and CDR2 is SFDVKD. Trimming cost V 7 bases and J 7 bases, with 15 bases left between them. The CDR3 extends over 14 amino acids.

This clonotype was seen repeatedly, ten times or more. The CDR3 loop is CASSLYGGQPQHF. In nucleotides, the CDR3 is TGTGCCAGCAGCCTCTACGGAGGTCAGCCCCAGCATTTT. The chain is built from TRBV7-9 and TRBJ1-5; D not certain. This CDR3 has 13 amino acids. Germline V gene lookup returns CDR1 SEHNR and CDR2 FQNEAQ (reference sequence). The V and J ends lost 5 bases and 6 bases respectively, with 11 bases between them.

This clonotype was seen at least ten times. This rearrangement joins TRBV7-9 to TRBJ2-2; 8 bases line up with TRBD1. The CDR3 contains 15 residues. V shed 5 bases, J shed 2 bases, and the junction held 4 bases outside the gene matches. In germline, CDR1 is SEHNR, CDR2 FQNEAQ (reference sequence). The chain's CDR3 is CASSRDRINTGELFF. CDR3 DNA: TGTGCCAGCAGCCGGGACAGGATTAACACCGGGGAGCTGTTTTTT. Filled out from reference TRBV7-9 and TRBJ2-2, the complete variable domain reads DTGVSQNPRHKITKRGQNVTFRCDPISEHNRLYWYRQTLGQGPEFLTYFQNEAQLEKSRLLSDRFSAERPKGSFSTLEIQRTEQGDSAMYLCASSRDRINTGELFFGEGSRLTVL.

Ten or more counts support this clonotype. The chain is built from TRBV20-1 and TRBJ2-7; D is perhaps TRBD2 (5 bases). Germline CDR1 is DFQATT and CDR2 is SNEGSKA (reference sequence). The V end lost 3 bases, the J end lost 3 bases, and 6 bases lay between the germline ends. The CDR3 extends over 11 amino acids. Here the CDR3 DNA reads TGCAGTGCTAGGAGGGACTACGAGCAGTACTTC. It codes for CSARRDYEQYF.